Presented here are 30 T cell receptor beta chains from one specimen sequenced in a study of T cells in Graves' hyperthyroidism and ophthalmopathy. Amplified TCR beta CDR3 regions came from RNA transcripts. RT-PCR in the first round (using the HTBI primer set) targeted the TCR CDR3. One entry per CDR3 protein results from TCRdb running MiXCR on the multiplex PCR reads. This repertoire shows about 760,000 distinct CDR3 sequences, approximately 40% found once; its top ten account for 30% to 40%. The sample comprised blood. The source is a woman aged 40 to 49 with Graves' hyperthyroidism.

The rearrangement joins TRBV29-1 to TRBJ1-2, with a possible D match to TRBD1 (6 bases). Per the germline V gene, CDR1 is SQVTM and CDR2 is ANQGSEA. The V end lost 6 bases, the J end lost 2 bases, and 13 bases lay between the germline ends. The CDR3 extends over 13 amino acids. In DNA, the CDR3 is TGCAGCGTAACAGGGTCCCCAAACTATGGCTACACCTTC. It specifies CSVTGSPNYGYTF.

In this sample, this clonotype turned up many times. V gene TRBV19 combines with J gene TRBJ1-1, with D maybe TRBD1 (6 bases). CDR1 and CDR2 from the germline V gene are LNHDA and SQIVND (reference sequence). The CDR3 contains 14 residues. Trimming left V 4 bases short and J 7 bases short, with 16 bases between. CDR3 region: CASSTRPGQYEAFF. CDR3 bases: TGTGCCAGTAGTACTCGACCAGGACAGTATGAAGCTTTCTTT.

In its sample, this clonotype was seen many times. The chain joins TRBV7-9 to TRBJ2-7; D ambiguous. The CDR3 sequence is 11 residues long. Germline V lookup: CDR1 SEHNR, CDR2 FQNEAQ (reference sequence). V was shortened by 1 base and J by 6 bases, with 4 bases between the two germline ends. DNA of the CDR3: TGTGCCAGCAGCTTAGGGCTCGAGCAGTACTTC. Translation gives CASSLGLEQYF.

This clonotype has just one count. The CDR3 nucleotides are TGTGCGTCCAGGGGAACGACTGGAAACACCATATATTTT. Translated: CASRGTTGNTIYF. J is TRBJ1-3 and V is TRBV10-3; TRBD1 might be the D (6 bases). Germline CDR1 ENHRY, CDR2 SYGVKD. This CDR3 is built from 13 residues.

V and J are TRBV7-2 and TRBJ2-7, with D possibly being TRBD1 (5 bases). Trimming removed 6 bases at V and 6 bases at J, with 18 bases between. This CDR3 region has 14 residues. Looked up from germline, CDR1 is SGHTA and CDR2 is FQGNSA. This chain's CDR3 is CASRRQQDSIEQYF. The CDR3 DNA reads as TGTGCCAGCAGGCGTCAACAAGACAGCATCGAGCAGTACTTC.

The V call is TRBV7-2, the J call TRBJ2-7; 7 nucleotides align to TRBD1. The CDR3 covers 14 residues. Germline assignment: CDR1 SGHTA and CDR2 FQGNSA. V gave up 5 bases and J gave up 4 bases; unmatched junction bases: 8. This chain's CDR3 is CASSQGEGNYEQYF. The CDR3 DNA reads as TGTGCCAGCAGCCAGGGGGAAGGGAATTACGAGCAGTACTTC.

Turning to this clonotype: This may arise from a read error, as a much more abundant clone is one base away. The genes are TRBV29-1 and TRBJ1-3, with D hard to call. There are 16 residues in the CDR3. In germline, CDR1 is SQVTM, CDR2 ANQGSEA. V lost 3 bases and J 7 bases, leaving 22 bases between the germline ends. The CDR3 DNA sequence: TGCAGCGTTGAGGAGGCCTGGGGAGGGCTGTGGAACACCATATATTTT. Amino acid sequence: CSVEEAWGGLWNTIYF.

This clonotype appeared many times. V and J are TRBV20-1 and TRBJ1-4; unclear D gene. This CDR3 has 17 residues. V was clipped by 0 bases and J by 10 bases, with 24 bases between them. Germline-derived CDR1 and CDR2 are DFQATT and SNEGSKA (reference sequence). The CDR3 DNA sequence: TGCAGTGCTAGAGATTTGAGAGTTGGCGGTAATGAAGGAAAACTGTTTTTT. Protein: CSARDLRVGGNEGKLFF.

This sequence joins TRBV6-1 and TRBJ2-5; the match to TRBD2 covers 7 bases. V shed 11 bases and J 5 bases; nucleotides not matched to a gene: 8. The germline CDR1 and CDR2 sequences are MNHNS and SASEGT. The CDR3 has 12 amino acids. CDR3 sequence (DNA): TGTGCCCTCGACCGGGGAGGGGAGACCCAGTACTTC. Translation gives CALDRGGETQYF.

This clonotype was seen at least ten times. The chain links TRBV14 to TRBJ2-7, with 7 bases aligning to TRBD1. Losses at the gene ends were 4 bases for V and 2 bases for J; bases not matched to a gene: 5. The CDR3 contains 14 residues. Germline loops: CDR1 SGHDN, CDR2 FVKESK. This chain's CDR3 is CASSRQGQAYEQYF. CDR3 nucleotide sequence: TGTGCCAGCAGCCGGCAAGGACAGGCCTACGAGCAGTACTTC. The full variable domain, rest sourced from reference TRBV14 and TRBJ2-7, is EAGVTQFPSHSVIEKGQTVTLRCDPISGHDNLYWYRRVMGKEIKFLLHFVKESKQDESGMPNNRFLAERTGGTYSTLKVQPAELEDSGVYFCASSRQGQAYEQYFGPGTRLTVT.

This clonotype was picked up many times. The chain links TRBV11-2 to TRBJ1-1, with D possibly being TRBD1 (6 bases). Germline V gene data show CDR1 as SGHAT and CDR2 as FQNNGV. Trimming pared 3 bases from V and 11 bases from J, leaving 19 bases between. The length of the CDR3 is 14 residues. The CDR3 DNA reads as TGTGCCAGCAGCTTTGCAGGGGCGACAGTGCCCGCTTTCTTT. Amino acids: CASSFAGATVPAFF.

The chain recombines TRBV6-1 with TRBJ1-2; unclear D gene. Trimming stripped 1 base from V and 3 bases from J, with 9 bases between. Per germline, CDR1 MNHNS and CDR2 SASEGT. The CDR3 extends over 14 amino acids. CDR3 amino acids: CASSEGPSHYGYTF. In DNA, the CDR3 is TGTGCCAGCAGTGAAGGTCCCAGTCACTATGGCTACACCTTC.

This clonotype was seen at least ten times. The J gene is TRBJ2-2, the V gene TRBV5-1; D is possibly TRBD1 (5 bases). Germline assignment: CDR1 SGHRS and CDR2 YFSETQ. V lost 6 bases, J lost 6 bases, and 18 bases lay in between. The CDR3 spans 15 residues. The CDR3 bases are TGCGCCAGCATGCGGTCAGCAGGGCCGGCCGGGGAGCTGTTTTTT. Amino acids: CASMRSAGPAGELFF. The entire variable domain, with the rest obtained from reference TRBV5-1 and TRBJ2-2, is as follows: KAGVTQTPRYLIKTRGQQVTLSCSPISGHRSVSWYQQTPGQGLQFLFEYFSETQRNKGNFPGRFSGRQFSNSRSEMNVSTLELGDSALYLCASMRSAGPAGELFFGEGSRLTVL.

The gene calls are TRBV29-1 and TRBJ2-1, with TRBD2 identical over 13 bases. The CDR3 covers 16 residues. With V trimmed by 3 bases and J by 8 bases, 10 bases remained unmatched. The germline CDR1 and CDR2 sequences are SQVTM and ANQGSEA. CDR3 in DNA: TGCAGCGTTGAGACCGGGACTAGCGGGACCTTCGATGAGCAGTTCTTC. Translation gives CSVETGTSGTFDEQFF.

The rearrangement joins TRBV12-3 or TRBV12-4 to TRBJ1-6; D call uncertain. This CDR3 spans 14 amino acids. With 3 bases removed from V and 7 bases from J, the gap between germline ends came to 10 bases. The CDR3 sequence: CASSLAGHNSPLHF. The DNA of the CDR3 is TGTGCCAGCAGTTTGGCCGGGCACAATTCACCCCTCCACTTT.

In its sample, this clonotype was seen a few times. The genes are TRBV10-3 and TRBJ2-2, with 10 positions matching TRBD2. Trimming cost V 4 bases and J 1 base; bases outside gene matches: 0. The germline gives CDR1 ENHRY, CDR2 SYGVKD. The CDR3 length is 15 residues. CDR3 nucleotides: TGTGCCATCAGTGCTAGCGGGGGGAACACCGGGGAGCTGTTTTTT. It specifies CAISASGGNTGELFF.

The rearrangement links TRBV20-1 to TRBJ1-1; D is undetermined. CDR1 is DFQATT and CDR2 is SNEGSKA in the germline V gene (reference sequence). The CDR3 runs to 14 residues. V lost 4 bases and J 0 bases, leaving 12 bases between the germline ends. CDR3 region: CSATKTSLNTEAFF. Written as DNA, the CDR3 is TGCAGTGCTACAAAGACATCCCTGAACACTGAAGCTTTCTTT.

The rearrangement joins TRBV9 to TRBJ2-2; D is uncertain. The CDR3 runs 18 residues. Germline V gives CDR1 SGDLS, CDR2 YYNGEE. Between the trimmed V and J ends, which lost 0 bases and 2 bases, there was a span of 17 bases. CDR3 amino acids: CASSVGFRAVGNTGELFF. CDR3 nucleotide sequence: TGTGCCAGCAGCGTAGGATTTCGGGCAGTGGGAAACACCGGGGAGCTGTTTTTT.

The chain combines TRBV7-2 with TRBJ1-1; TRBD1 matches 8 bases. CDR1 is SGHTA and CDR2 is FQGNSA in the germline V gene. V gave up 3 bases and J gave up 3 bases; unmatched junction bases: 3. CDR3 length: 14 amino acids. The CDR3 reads CASSFGTGHTEAFF. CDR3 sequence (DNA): TGTGCCAGCAGCTTCGGGACAGGACACACTGAAGCTTTCTTT.

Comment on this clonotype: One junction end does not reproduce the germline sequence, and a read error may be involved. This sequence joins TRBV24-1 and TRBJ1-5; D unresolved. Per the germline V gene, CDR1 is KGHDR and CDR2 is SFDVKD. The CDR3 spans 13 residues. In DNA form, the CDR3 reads TGTGCCAGCAGTTTGAAATGGAATCAGCCCCAGCATTTT. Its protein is CASSLKWNQPQHF.

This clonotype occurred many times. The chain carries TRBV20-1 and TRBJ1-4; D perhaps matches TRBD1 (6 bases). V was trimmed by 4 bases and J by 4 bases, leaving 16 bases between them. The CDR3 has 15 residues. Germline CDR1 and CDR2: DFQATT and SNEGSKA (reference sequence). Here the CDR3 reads CSAMQGWELNEKLFF. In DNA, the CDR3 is TGCAGTGCTATGCAGGGGTGGGAACTTAATGAAAAACTGTTTTTT.

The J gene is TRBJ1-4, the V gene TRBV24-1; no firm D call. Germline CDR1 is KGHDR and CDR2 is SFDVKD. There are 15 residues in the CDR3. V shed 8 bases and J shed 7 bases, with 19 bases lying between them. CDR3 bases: TGTGCCACCAAAAACTTGGGCCCGGGGAGTGAAAAACTGTTTTTT. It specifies CATKNLGPGSEKLFF.

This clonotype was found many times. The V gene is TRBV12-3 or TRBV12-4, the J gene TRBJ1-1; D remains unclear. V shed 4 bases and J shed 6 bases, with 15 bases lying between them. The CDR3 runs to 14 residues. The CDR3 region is CASSSWTVGSEAFF. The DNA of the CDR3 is TGTGCCAGCAGTTCTTGGACCGTGGGGTCTGAAGCTTTCTTT.

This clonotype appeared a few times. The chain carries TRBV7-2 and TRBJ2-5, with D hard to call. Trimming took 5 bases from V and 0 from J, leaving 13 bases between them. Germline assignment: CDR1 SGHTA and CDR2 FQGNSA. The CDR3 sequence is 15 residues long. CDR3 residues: CASSNALGYQETQYF. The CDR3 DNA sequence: TGTGCCAGCAGCAACGCTCTTGGGTACCAAGAGACCCAGTACTTC.

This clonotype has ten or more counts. This CDR3 reads CASQPGTVNTEAFF. CDR3 in DNA: TGTGCCAGCCAGCCCGGGACGGTGAACACTGAAGCTTTCTTT. The V and J genes are TRBV12-3 or TRBV12-4 and TRBJ1-1, with a weak D call TRBD1 (5 bases). This CDR3 is 14 amino acids long. The germline V and J ends were trimmed by 8 bases and 0 bases, with 13 bases remaining between them.

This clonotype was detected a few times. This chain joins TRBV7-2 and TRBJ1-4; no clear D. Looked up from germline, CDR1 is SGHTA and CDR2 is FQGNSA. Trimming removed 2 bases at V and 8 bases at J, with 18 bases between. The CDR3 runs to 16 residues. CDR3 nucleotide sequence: TGTGCCAGCAGCTTAAGAGCCGGTCTAGTAGGGGAAAAACTGTTTTTT. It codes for CASSLRAGLVGEKLFF.

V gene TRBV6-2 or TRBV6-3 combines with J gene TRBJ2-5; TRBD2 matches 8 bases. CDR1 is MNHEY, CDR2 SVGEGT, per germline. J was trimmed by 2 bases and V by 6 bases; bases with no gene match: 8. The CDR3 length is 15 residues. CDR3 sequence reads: CASRPRTSGQETQYF. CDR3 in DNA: TGTGCCAGCAGACCACGCACTAGCGGACAAGAGACCCAGTACTTC.

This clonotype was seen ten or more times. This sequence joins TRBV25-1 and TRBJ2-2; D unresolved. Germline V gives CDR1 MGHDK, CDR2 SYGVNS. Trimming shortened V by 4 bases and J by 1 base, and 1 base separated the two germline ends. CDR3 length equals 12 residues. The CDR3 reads CASSVNTGELFF. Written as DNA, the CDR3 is TGTGCCAGCAGTGTGAACACCGGGGAGCTGTTTTTT. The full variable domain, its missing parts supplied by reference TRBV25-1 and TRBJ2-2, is EADIYQTPRYLVIGTGKKITLECSQTMGHDKMYWYQQDPGMELHLIHYSYGVNSTEKGDLSSESTVSRIRTEHFPLTLESARPSHTSQYLCASSVNTGELFFGEGSRLTVL.

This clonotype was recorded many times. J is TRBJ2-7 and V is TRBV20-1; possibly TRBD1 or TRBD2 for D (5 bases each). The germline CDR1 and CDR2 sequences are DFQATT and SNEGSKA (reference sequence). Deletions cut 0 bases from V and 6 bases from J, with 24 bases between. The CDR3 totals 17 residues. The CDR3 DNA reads TGCAGTGCTAGAGATTTTTCCATCCGGGGCCTAATCTCCGAGCAGTACTTC. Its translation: CSARDFSIRGLISEQYF.

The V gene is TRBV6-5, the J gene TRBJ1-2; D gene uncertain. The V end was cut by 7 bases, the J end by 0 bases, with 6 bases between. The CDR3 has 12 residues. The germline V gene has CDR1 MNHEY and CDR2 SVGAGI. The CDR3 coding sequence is TGTGCCAGCACCTTGCCTAACTATGGCTACACCTTC. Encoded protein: CASTLPNYGYTF.